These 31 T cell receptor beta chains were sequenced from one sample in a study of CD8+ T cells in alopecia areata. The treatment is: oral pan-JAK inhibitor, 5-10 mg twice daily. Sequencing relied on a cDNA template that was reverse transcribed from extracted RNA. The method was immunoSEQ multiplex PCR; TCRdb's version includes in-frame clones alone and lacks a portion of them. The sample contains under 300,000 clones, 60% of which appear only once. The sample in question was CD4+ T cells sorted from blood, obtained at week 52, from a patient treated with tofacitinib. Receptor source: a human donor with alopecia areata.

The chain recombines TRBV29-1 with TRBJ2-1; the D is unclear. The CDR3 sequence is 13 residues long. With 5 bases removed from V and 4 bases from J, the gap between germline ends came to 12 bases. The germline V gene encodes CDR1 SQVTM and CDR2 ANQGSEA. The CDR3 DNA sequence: TGCAGCGTTAAGTTAGATCTATACAATGAGCAGTTCTTC. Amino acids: CSVKLDLYNEQFF.

In DNA, the CDR3 is TGTGCCAGCAGTTACCTTGATAAAGCTTTCTTT. Translated, it gives CASSYLDKAFF. This rearrangement joins TRBV6-5 to TRBJ1-1, with D uncertain. Germline assignment: CDR1 MNHEY and CDR2 SVGAGI. Trimming stripped 2 bases from V and 9 bases from J, with 7 bases between. CDR3 length equals 11 residues.

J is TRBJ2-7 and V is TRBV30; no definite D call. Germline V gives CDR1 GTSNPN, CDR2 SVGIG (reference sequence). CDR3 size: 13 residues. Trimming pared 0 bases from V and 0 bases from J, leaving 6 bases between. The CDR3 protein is CAWSVELSYEQYF. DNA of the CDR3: TGTGCCTGGAGTGTGGAACTCTCCTACGAGCAGTACTTC.

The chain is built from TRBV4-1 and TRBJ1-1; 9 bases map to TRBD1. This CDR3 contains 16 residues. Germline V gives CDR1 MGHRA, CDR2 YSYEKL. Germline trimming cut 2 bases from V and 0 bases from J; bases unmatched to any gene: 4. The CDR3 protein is CASSQRDRAMNTEAFF. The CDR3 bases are TGCGCCAGCAGCCAACGGGACAGGGCGATGAACACTGAAGCTTTCTTT.

The CDR3 spells CASRADRRQQYF. In DNA, the CDR3 is TGTGCCAGCAGGGCGGACAGACGGCAGCAGTACTTC. The rearrangement links TRBV2 to TRBJ2-7, with a possible D match to TRBD1 (6 bases). CDR3 length: 12 residues. Germline V gene data show CDR1 as SNHLY and CDR2 as FYNNEI. The V end was cut by 6 bases, the J end by 8 bases, with 14 bases between.

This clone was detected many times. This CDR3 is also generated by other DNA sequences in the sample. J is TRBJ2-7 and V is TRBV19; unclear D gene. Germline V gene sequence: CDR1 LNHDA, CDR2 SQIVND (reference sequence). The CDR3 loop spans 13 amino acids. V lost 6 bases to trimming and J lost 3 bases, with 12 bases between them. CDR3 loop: CASSIQRSYEQYF. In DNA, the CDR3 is TGTGCCAGTAGCATACAGCGTAGCTACGAGCAGTACTTC.

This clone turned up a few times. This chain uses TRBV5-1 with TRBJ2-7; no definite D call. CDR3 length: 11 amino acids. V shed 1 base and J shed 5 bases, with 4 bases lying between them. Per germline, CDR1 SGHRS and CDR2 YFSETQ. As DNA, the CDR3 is TGCGCCAGCAGCTTGCGGCACGAGCAGTACTTC. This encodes CASSLRHEQYF.

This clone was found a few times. The DNA for the CDR3 is TGTGCCAGCAGTTTCACCGAGGGGGCACGGGGCTACACCTTC. Protein sequence: CASSFTEGARGYTF. The chain uses TRBV6-5 and TRBJ1-2; TRBD1 matches 7 bases. J was trimmed by 8 bases and V by 4 bases; bases with no gene match: 10. The CDR3 sequence is 14 residues long. In germline, CDR1 is MNHEY, CDR2 SVGAGI.

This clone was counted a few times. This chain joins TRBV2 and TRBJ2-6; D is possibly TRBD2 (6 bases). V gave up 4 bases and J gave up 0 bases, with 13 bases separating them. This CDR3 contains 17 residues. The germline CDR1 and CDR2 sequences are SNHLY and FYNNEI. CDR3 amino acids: CASSVFGGSSGANVLTF. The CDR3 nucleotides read TGTGCCAGCAGTGTGTTTGGGGGGAGCTCTGGGGCCAACGTCCTGACTTTC.

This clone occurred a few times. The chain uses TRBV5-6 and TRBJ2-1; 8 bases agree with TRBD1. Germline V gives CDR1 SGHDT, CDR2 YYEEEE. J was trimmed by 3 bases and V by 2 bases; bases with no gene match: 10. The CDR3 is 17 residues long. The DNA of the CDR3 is TGTGCCAGCAGCTTTACCAAGACAGGGGACTTCTACAATGAGCAGTTCTTC. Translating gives CASSFTKTGDFYNEQFF.

CDR3 protein: CARSEGSTDTQYF. DNA for the CDR3: TGTGCCAGATCTGAGGGTAGCACAGATACGCAGTATTTT. The chain recombines TRBV2 with TRBJ2-3; D perhaps matches TRBD2 (5 bases). This CDR3 is 13 amino acids long. With 9 bases removed from V and 0 bases from J, the gap between germline ends came to 10 bases. CDR1 is SNHLY and CDR2 is FYNNEI in the germline V gene.

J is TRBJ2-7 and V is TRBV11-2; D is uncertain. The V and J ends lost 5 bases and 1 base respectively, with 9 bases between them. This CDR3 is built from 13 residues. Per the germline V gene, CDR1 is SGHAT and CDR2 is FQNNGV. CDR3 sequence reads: CASSPLISYEQYF. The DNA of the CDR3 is TGTGCCAGCAGCCCCCTTATTTCCTACGAGCAGTACTTC.

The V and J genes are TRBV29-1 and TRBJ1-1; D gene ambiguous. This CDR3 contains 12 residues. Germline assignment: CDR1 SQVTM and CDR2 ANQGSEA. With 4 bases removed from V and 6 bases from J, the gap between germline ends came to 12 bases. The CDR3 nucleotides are TGCAGCGTTGTCCGGTATCGGCCTGAAGCTTTCTTT. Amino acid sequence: CSVVRYRPEAFF.

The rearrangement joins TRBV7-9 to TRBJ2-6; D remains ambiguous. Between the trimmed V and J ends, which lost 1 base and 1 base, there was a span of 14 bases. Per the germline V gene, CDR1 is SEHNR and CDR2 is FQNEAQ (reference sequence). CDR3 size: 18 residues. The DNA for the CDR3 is TGTGCCAGCAGCTTAGGTCGAAGGGCCCAATCTGGGGCCAACGTCCTGACTTTC. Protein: CASSLGRRAQSGANVLTF. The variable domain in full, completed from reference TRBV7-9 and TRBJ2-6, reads DTGVSQNPRHKITKRGQNVTFRCDPISEHNRLYWYRQTLGQGPEFLTYFQNEAQLEKSRLLSDRFSAERPKGSFSTLEIQRTEQGDSAMYLCASSLGRRAQSGANVLTFGAGSRLTVL.

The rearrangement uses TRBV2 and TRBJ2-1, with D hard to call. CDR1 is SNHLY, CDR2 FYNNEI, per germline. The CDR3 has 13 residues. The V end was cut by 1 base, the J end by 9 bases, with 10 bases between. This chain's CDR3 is CASSEEYSSEQFF. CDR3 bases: TGTGCCAGCAGTGAAGAATATAGTTCTGAGCAGTTCTTC.

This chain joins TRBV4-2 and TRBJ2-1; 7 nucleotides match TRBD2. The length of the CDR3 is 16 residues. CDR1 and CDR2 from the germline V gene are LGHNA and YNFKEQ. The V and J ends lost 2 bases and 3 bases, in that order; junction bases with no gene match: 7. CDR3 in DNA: TGTGCCAGCAGCCAACGAAAGGGACTAAACTACAATGAGCAGTTCTTC. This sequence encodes CASSQRKGLNYNEQFF.

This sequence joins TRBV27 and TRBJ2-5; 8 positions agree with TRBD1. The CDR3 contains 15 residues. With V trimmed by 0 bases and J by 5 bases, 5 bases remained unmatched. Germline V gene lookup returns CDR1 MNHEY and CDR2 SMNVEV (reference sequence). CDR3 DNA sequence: TGTGCCAGCAGTTTATCTTTGACAGGGGTGGAGACCCAGTACTTC. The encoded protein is CASSLSLTGVETQYF.

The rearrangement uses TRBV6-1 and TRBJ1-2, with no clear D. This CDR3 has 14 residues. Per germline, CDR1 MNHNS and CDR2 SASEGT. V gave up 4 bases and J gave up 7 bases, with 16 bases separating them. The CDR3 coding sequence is TGTGCCAGCAGTGTCAGCCACCTGTACGGTGGCTACACCTTC. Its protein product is CASSVSHLYGGYTF.

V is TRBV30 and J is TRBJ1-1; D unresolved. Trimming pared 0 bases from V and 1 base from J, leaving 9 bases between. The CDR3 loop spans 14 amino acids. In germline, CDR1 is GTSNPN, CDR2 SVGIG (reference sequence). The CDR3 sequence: CAWSVEQPNTEAFF. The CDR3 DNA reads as TGTGCCTGGAGTGTAGAACAGCCGAACACTGAAGCTTTCTTT.

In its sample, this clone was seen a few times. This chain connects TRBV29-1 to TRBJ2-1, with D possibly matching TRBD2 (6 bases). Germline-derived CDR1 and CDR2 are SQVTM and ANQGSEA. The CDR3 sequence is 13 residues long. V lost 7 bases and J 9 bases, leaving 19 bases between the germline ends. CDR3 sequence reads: CSGLRRELGEQFF. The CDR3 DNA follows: TGCAGCGGATTAAGGCGGGAACTGGGTGAGCAGTTCTTC.

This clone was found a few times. The DNA of the CDR3 is TGCAGCGTTGAGACAGGGGCGAACACTGAAGCTTTCTTT. Protein sequence: CSVETGANTEAFF. The rearrangement uses TRBV29-1 and TRBJ1-1; 8 bases match TRBD1. Unmatched junction bases numbered 1, after V lost 3 bases and J lost 1 base. There are 13 residues in the CDR3. CDR1 is SQVTM, CDR2 ANQGSEA, per germline.

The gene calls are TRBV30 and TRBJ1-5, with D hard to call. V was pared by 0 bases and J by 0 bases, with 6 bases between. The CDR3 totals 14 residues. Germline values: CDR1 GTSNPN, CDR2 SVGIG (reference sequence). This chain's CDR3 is CAWSVLNSNQPQHF. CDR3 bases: TGTGCCTGGAGTGTACTGAATAGCAATCAGCCCCAGCATTTT. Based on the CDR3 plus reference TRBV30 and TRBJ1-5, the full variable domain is SQTIHQWPATLVQPVGSPLSLECTVEGTSNPNLYWYRQAAGRGLQLLFYSVGIGQISSEVPQNLSASRPQDRQFILSSKKLLLSDSGFYLCAWSVLNSNQPQHFGDGTRLSIL.

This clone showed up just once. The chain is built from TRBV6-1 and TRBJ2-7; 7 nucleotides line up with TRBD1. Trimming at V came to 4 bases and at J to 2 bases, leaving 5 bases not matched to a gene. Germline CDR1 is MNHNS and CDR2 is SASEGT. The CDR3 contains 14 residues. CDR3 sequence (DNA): TGTGCCAGCAGTGGACGGACAGGCCCCTACGAGCAGTACTTC. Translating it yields CASSGRTGPYEQYF.

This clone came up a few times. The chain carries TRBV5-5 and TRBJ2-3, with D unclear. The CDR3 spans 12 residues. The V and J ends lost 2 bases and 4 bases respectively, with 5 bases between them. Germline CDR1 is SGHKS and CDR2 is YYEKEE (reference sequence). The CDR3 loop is CASSFRADTQYF. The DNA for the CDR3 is TGTGCCAGCAGCTTCCGCGCAGATACGCAGTATTTT.

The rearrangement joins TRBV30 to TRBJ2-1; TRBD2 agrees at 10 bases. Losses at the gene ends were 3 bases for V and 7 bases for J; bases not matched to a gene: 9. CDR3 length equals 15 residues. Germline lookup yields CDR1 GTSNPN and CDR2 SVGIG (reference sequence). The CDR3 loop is CAWSPSGGLGNEQFF. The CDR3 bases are TGTGCCTGGAGCCCTAGCGGGGGCCTAGGGAATGAGCAGTTCTTC.

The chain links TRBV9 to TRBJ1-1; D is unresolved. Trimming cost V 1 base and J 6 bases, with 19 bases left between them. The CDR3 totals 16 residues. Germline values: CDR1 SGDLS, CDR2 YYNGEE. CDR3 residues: CASSVRAQLEVAEAFF. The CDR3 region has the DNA TGTGCCAGCAGCGTACGGGCACAGCTTGAGGTTGCTGAAGCTTTCTTT.

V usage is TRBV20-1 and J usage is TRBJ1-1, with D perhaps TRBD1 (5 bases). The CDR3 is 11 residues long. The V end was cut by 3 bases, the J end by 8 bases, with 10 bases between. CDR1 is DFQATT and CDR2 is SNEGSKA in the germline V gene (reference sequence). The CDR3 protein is CSARLGGEAFF. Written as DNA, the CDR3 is TGCAGTGCTAGGTTGGGGGGGGAAGCTTTCTTT.

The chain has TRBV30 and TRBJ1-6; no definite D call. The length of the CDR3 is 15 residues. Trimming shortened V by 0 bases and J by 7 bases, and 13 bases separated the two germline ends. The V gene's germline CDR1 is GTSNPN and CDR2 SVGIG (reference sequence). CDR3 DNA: TGTGCCTGGAGTGTGGCCGTAACGTCGAATTCACCCCTCCACTTT. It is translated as CAWSVAVTSNSPLHF.

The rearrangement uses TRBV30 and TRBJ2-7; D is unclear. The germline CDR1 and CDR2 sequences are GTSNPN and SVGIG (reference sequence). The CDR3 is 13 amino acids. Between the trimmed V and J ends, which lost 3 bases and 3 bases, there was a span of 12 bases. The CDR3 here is CAWRESGNYEQYF. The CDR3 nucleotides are TGTGCCTGGAGGGAGAGTGGGAACTACGAGCAGTACTTC.

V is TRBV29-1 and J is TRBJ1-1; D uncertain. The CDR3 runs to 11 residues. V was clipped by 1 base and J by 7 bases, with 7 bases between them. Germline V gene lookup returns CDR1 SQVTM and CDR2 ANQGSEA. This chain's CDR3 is CSVEASLEAFF. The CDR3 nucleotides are TGCAGCGTTGAAGCGAGCCTTGAAGCTTTCTTT.

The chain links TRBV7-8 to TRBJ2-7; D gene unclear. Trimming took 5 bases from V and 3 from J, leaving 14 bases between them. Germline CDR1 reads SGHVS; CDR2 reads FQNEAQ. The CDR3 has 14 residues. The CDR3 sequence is CASSQARTGYEQYF. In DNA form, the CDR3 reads TGTGCCAGCAGCCAAGCCCGGACCGGCTACGAGCAGTACTTC.